The 27 T cell receptor beta chains below all came from one sample that was sequenced in a study of response to subunit inactivated influenza vaccine. TCRdb used MiXCR to reprocess the RT-PCR reads, holding one entry per CDR3 protein. The sample carries some 190,000 distinct CDR3 sequences, approximately 14% recorded once. The specimen was CD8+ T cells sorted from PBMCs, collected more than 4 days after vaccination. The receptors come from a man aged 50 to 60 who received an inactivated influenza vaccine.

Concerning this clonotype itself: Sequence at one end of the junction differs from germline and may be a read error. The chain joins TRBV2 to TRBJ2-7; D ambiguous. Germline loops: CDR1 SNHLY, CDR2 FYNNEI. The CDR3 sequence is 18 residues long. The CDR3: CTSSLDWGPEPQSYEQYF. The CDR3 nucleotides are TGTACCAGCAGTTTAGATTGGGGTCCAGAACCCCAATCCTACGAGCAGTACTTC.

This clonotype was picked up a small number of times. The chain uses TRBV9 and TRBJ2-3, with 8 positions matching TRBD2. CDR3 length: 15 residues. Trimming took 3 bases from V and 1 from J; bases not matched to a gene: 4. Germline V gene data show CDR1 as SGDLS and CDR2 as YYNGEE. The CDR3 here is CASSASGPGTDTQYF. The CDR3 region has the DNA TGTGCCAGCAGCGCTAGCGGGCCGGGCACAGATACGCAGTATTTT.

The table lists this clonotype with a few counts. The chain carries TRBV29-1 and TRBJ2-2; the D is unclear. Germline loops: CDR1 SQVTM, CDR2 ANQGSEA. CDR3 length: 12 amino acids. V lost 5 bases to trimming and J lost 4 bases, with 8 bases between them. The CDR3 sequence: CSVILGTGELFF. The CDR3 nucleotides are TGCAGCGTTATTTTGGGCACCGGGGAGCTGTTTTTT.

This clonotype was counted only a few times. V gene TRBV28 combines with J gene TRBJ2-5, with 7 bases matching TRBD1. Germline loops: CDR1 MDHEN, CDR2 SYDVKM. The V segment lost 2 bases and the J segment 5 bases; nucleotides outside the gene matches: 14. The CDR3 totals 17 residues. CDR3 nucleotides: TGTGCCAGCAGTTTACTGAGGCTTCAGGGGGTAGAGGAGACCCAGTACTTC. This gives the protein CASSLLRLQGVEETQYF.

The chain is built from TRBV19 and TRBJ2-1; D not resolved. V was trimmed by 4 bases and J by 12 bases, leaving 13 bases between them. Germline V gene lookup returns CDR1 LNHDA and CDR2 SQIVND (reference sequence). This CDR3 contains 12 residues. The CDR3 nucleotides are TGTGCCAGTAGTACGCCAGATATGAGGCAGTTCTTC. Encoded protein: CASSTPDMRQFF.

This sequence joins TRBV5-1 and TRBJ1-1, with TRBD1 matching 7 bases. CDR1 and CDR2 (germline): SGHRS, YFSETQ. The CDR3 sequence is 14 residues long. With 3 bases clipped from V and 4 bases from J, the junction kept 6 bases outside the gene matches. In nucleotides, the CDR3 is TGCGCCAGCAGCTCGGGACAGTCGCGCACTGAAGCTTTCTTT. Translated, it gives CASSSGQSRTEAFF.

This clonotype was recorded at least ten times. The rearrangement uses TRBV5-1 and TRBJ2-1; D may be TRBD1 (6 bases). The V end was cut by 8 bases, the J end by 8 bases, with 8 bases between. CDR1 is SGHRS and CDR2 is YFSETQ in the germline V gene. The CDR3 extends over 10 amino acids. DNA of the CDR3: TGCGCCAGTAGGGGGTATGAGCAGTTCTTC. The encoded protein is CASRGYEQFF.

The chain has TRBV7-9 and TRBJ2-7, with TRBD1 identical over 9 bases. V trimming: 3 bases; J trimming: 4 bases; junction bases outside the gene matches: 1. The CDR3 has 13 amino acids. Germline CDR1 and CDR2: SEHNR and FQNEAQ (reference sequence). The CDR3 nucleotides read TGTGCCAGCAGCTTTGGACAGGGGTACGAGCAGTACTTC. The encoded protein is CASSFGQGYEQYF.

The chain links TRBV13 to TRBJ2-1, with 10 bases lining up with TRBD1. Trimming took 3 bases from V and 5 from J; bases not matched to a gene: 7. The CDR3 runs 16 residues. CDR1 and CDR2 (germline): PRHDT, FYEKMQ (reference sequence). The CDR3 DNA sequence: TGTGCCAGCAGCTTCTCCGGGACAGGGGAAAACAATGAGCAGTTCTTC. Translating gives CASSFSGTGENNEQFF. Variable domain in full (rest from reference TRBV13 and TRBJ2-1): AAGVIQSPRHLIKEKRETATLKCYPIPRHDTVYWYQQGPGQDPQFLISFYEKMQSDKGSIPDRFSAQQFSDYHSELNMSSLELGDSALYFCASSFSGTGENNEQFFGPGTRLTVL.

The chain has TRBV7-6 and TRBJ1-1, with 7 bases matching TRBD1. CDR1 and CDR2 (germline): SGHVS, FNYEAQ. V trimming: 5 bases; J trimming: 6 bases; junction bases outside the gene matches: 24. CDR3 length: 19 residues. For the CDR3, the DNA is TGTGCCAGCAGCCTCCCCCCGACAGGGTCTGTTTCAGTAGGTGCTGAAGCTTTCTTT. It is translated as CASSLPPTGSVSVGAEAFF.

J is TRBJ2-7 and V is TRBV12-3 or TRBV12-4, with 8 bases fitting TRBD2. This CDR3 region has 14 residues. V lost 7 bases, J lost 2 bases, and 7 bases stayed unmatched. In DNA, the CDR3 is TGTGCCAGCAAATTAGCGGGGAGCACCTACGAGCAGTACTTC. This codes for CASKLAGSTYEQYF.

The sample holds a few counts of this clonotype. CDR3 loop: CASSNRDYGYEQYF. DNA of the CDR3: TGTGCCAGCAGCAACCGGGACTATGGCTACGAGCAGTACTTC. This chain uses TRBV7-9 with TRBJ2-7; 7 nucleotides align to TRBD2. The CDR3 covers 14 residues. Germline-derived CDR1 and CDR2 are SEHNR and FQNEAQ (reference sequence). J lost 3 bases, V lost 5 bases, and 7 bases had no gene match.

This clonotype has more than one count but fewer than ten. The chain has TRBV6-2 or TRBV6-3 and TRBJ2-3; perhaps TRBD2 as D (5 bases). Germline V gene data show CDR1 as MNHEY and CDR2 as SVGEGT. The CDR3 runs 15 residues. V lost 5 bases, J lost 2 bases, and 14 bases lay in between. In DNA form, the CDR3 reads TGTGCCAGCAGTACCCGGACCGGGAACACAGATACGCAGTATTTT. Encoded protein: CASSTRTGNTDTQYF.

This chain connects TRBV9 to TRBJ1-5, with D possibly matching TRBD1 (5 bases). This CDR3 has 13 residues. V was trimmed by 3 bases and J by 9 bases, leaving 13 bases between them. Per the germline V gene, CDR1 is SGDLS and CDR2 is YYNGEE. The CDR3: CASSADSTWPQHF. CDR3 in DNA: TGTGCCAGCAGCGCCGACAGTACGTGGCCCCAGCATTTT. Combining the CDR3 with reference TRBV9 and TRBJ1-5 gives the whole variable domain DSGVTQTPKHLITATGQRVTLRCSPRSGDLSVYWYQQSLDQGLQFLIQYYNGEERAKGNILERFSAQQFPDLHSELNLSSLELGDSALYFCASSADSTWPQHFGDGTRLSIL.

This rearrangement joins TRBV4-2 to TRBJ2-7, with a possible D match to TRBD1 (6 bases). The germline CDR1 and CDR2 sequences are LGHNA and YNFKEQ. Trimming took off 4 bases at V and 2 bases at J, with 12 bases between the two ends. The CDR3 covers 14 residues. CDR3 DNA: TGTGCCAGCAGCCCAGGGGACGGGGCCTACGAGCAGTACTTC. Its translation: CASSPGDGAYEQYF.

This clonotype showed up just a few times. The chain links TRBV4-3 to TRBJ2-7; 8 bases are shared with TRBD1. The CDR3 runs 15 residues. Per germline, CDR1 LGHNA and CDR2 YSLEER. The ends lost 4 bases at V and 3 bases at J; junction bases unmatched: 8. CDR3 nucleotide sequence: TGCGCCAGCAGCCCAGGACAGGGCTTCCTCTACGAGCAGTACTTC. It yields the protein CASSPGQGFLYEQYF.

This clonotype has only a few counts. The chain joins TRBV5-1 to TRBJ2-1; 7 nucleotides line up with TRBD1. This CDR3 spans 16 amino acids. The junction had 6 bases not matched to a gene; V was cut back by 0 bases and J by 3 bases. Germline V lookup: CDR1 SGHRS, CDR2 YFSETQ. Written as DNA, the CDR3 is TGCGCCAGCAGCTTGGTTGGGACAGACTTCTACAATGAGCAGTTCTTC. Amino acids: CASSLVGTDFYNEQFF.

This clonotype has only a few counts. The rearrangement links TRBV2 to TRBJ1-1, with TRBD1 matching 7 bases. CDR1 is SNHLY, CDR2 FYNNEI, per germline. V shed 7 bases and J 1 base; nucleotides not matched to a gene: 3. The CDR3 runs 13 residues. As DNA, the CDR3 is TGTGCCAGCAATCAGGGGGGGAACACTGAAGCTTTCTTT. It specifies CASNQGGNTEAFF.

This clonotype was observed a handful of times. This rearrangement joins TRBV28 to TRBJ2-7; no clear D. CDR3 length: 12 amino acids. Germline V gives CDR1 MDHEN, CDR2 SYDVKM. Trimming took 8 bases from V and 3 from J, leaving 11 bases between them. CDR3 protein: CASGPLGYEQYF. CDR3 coding DNA: TGTGCCAGCGGACCCTTGGGCTACGAGCAGTACTTC.

This clonotype was seen only a few times. The J gene is TRBJ1-3, the V gene TRBV7-9, with D hard to call. Germline V gene lookup returns CDR1 SEHNR and CDR2 FQNEAQ (reference sequence). The CDR3 is 16 residues long. V lost 3 bases and J lost 3, with 15 bases in between. The CDR3 here is CASSFPFPGSGNTIYF. The CDR3 bases are TGTGCCAGCAGCTTTCCCTTCCCTGGCAGTGGAAACACCATATATTTT.

This chain links TRBV2 with TRBJ1-2; no clear D gene. Germline CDR1 SNHLY, CDR2 FYNNEI. There are 13 residues in the CDR3. V gave up 6 bases and J gave up 1 base, with 9 bases separating them. This CDR3 is CASSGIINYGYTF. Written as DNA, the CDR3 is TGTGCCAGCAGCGGAATAATTAACTATGGCTACACCTTC.

This clonotype showed up just a few times. This sequence joins TRBV6-6 and TRBJ2-7; tentative D call: TRBD1 (5 bases). The germline V and J ends were trimmed by 5 bases and 4 bases, with 9 bases remaining between them. This CDR3 spans 12 amino acids. CDR1 is MNHNY and CDR2 is SVGAGI in the germline V gene (reference sequence). CDR3 region: CASSAGLYEQYF. CDR3 nucleotide sequence: TGTGCCAGCAGTGCAGGGTTGTACGAGCAGTACTTC.

This clonotype was observed a handful of times. The chain has TRBV27 and TRBJ2-2; 10 nucleotides line up with TRBD1. Per germline, CDR1 MNHEY and CDR2 SMNVEV (reference sequence). J was trimmed by 7 bases and V by 6 bases; bases with no gene match: 5. The CDR3 runs 14 residues. The CDR3 DNA follows: TGTGCCAGCAGCTCCGGGACAGGGGTCGGGGAGCTGTTTTTT. Translated, it gives CASSSGTGVGELFF.

In this sample, this clonotype turned up a few times. The chain combines TRBV12-3 or TRBV12-4 with TRBJ2-5, with D perhaps matching TRBD2 (5 bases). Trimming shortened V by 5 bases and J by 4 bases, and 17 bases separated the two germline ends. This CDR3 has 15 amino acids. This CDR3 is CASSPFERVRETQYF. CDR3 nucleotides: TGTGCCAGCAGTCCATTCGAGAGGGTTCGAGAGACCCAGTACTTC.

This clonotype was counted a few times. The CDR3: CASSLVKTSGGFIDTQYF. The CDR3 DNA sequence: TGTGCCAGCAGCTTAGTCAAAACTAGCGGGGGTTTTATAGATACGCAGTATTTT. V usage is TRBV11-2 and J usage is TRBJ2-3; TRBD2 matches at 11 bases. This CDR3 spans 18 amino acids. Germline V gene lookup returns CDR1 SGHAT and CDR2 FQNNGV. V lost 1 base, J lost 5 bases, and 11 bases stayed unmatched.

In regard to this clonotype: Possible read error: a much larger clone is one base away. The rearrangement uses TRBV10-3 and TRBJ2-7; D may match TRBD1 or TRBD2 (5 bases each). CDR3 length equals 15 residues. The germline V gene has CDR1 ENHRY and CDR2 SYGVKD. The CDR3 DNA reads TGTGCCATCAGTGAGTCGGGGGATGTTTCCTACGCGCAGTACTTC. Its translation: CAISESGDVSYAQYF.

DNA for the CDR3: TGTGCCAGCATCAATATGGGGGTAGGAGATGGCTACACCTTC. Protein product: CASINMGVGDGYTF. This sequence joins TRBV28 and TRBJ1-2, with TRBD1 as a possible D gene (5 bases). CDR1 is MDHEN, CDR2 SYDVKM, per germline. V was clipped by 7 bases and J by 6 bases, with 18 bases between them. The CDR3 consists of 14 residues.